This T cell receptor beta chain was recovered during a study of blood T cell repertoires in COVID-19. Sequenced by immunoSEQ multiplex PCR; TCRdb stores in-frame clones only, minus some. The top ten hold 0.7% of the sample, which has approximately 470,000 clones, about 90% seen once. This clone was detected once. Losses at the gene ends were 5 bases for V and 4 bases for J; bases not matched to a gene: 7. The germline gives CDR1 GTSNPN, CDR2 SVGIG (reference sequence). The CDR3 spans 13 residues. This receptor was identified in a woman between 18 and 29 years old who had recovered from COVID-19. Sequencing was carried out using PBMCs or T cells enriched from blood (not recorded which). This sequence joins TRBV30 and TRBJ1-1; 7 nucleotides agree with TRBD1. CDR3 in DNA: TGTGCCTGGGGGAGACAGGGTGGCACTGAAGCTTTCTTT. Protein sequence: CAWGRQGGTEAFF.